The present T cell receptor (beta chain) was sequenced within a study of CD8+CD57+ T cells in acquired aplastic anemia. Of note for this clonotype: Antigen: not known.

CDR3 and TCR beta VDJ profiling relied on a genomic DNA template. Each CDR3 protein is one row after TCRdb ran MiXCR on the reads. The data show about 160,000 distinct CDR3 sequences, 40% to 60% seen once. There are 15 residues in the CDR3. Trimming took off 5 bases at V and 6 bases at J, with 14 bases between the two ends. Germline V gene sequence: CDR1 SEHNR, CDR2 FQNEAQ (reference sequence). Patients chosen for sequencing had shown CD8+CD57+ cell expansion by flow cytometry. Overall study findings and caveats: In CD8+ cells, Simpson's diversity showed no significant difference between patients and controls. Overlap between patients and controls comprised about 28 CD8+ CDR3 sequences.

The sequenced sample consisted of sorted CD4+, CD8+, or CD8+CD57+ T cells (not recorded which) from PBMCs. This sequence originates from a human donor with aplastic anemia. The chain carries TRBV7-9 and TRBJ1-6; D is uncertain. The CDR3 nucleotides read TGTGCCAGCAGCCGGTTGGCGGGCCCTAATTCACCCCTCCACTTT. Its translation: CASSRLAGPNSPLHF.